This T cell receptor (beta chain) was sequenced in a study of CD8 T cells in ankylosing spondylitis. Whole-study findings and limits: Several highly homologous variants formed a TCR beta motif that appeared characteristic of ankylosing spondylitis blood.

The authors made TCR beta libraries by quantitative 5'-RACE with molecular barcodes. In TCRdb, the 5' RACE reads were re-called with MiXCR into one record per CDR3 protein. The data contain about 800,000 distinct CDR3 sequences, 12% of them singletons. Germline CDR1 DFQATT, CDR2 SNEGSKA (reference sequence). J was trimmed by 4 bases and V by 4 bases; bases with no gene match: 6. The CDR3 extends over 14 amino acids. Points on this clonotype: No antigen is known for it.

The sequenced sample consisted of blood, either unsorted or a sorted T cell fraction (not recorded which). The clonotype was recovered from a male donor with ankylosing spondylitis. The chain recombines TRBV20-1 with TRBJ1-5; TRBD1 aligns across 8 bases. The DNA of the CDR3 is TGCAGTGCTAAGGACAGGGAGGTTAATCAGCCCCAGCATTTT. Translating gives CSAKDREVNQPQHF.